This T cell receptor beta chain was recovered during a study of blood T cell repertoires in COVID-19 (dated by TCRdb to 2020 to 2022). For the study in its entirety: The collaborator samples originated in the United States, Italy and Spain and spanned the acute and convalescent phases of COVID-19. The dataset comprised deeply sampled blood TCRbeta repertoires from subjects exposed to, actively infected with, or recovered from COVID-19. Samples came from the ongoing ImmuneRACE study (first 160 participants) plus 1,254 subjects from 6 global collaborators. The material from the prospective study consisted of cDNA or gDNA derived from T cells, B-cell-depleted T cells, or PBMCs. The repertoires were released in a freely available public database meant as a resource for research on the immune response to SARS-CoV-2. Nearly every sample came with metadata listing a de-identified subject ID, COVID-19 status, age in years and sex. Where available, HLA class I and class II types were obtained from metadata supplied by the sample provider rather than from assay-based typing. Study-wide findings and limitations: How much clinical and demographic metadata was included differed by source and by participant, and the metadata was provided uncurated.

The immunoSEQ Assay, a bias-controlled multiplex PCR, was used to amplify TCRbeta CDR3 regions from genomic DNA. The authors processed their data as follows. Nucleated cell counts per sample were estimated from amplification of reference gene primers within the assay. To quantify the absolute abundance of each unique TCRbeta CDR3 rearrangement, sequence reads were collapsed and filtered. For each sample, productive Simpson clonality was calculated as the square root of Simpson's diversity index over productive rearrangements. Held by TCRdb, this immuneACCESS table contains in-frame sequences only and omits some clones. Under half of the omission traces to an unresolved V gene where checked; the cause of the rest is unknown. V and J calls and clone size are given by that table; D and trimming were obtained from the DNA. The sample table records more than 95,000 clones; about 88% of these occur just once. The ten largest clones add up to roughly 1.4% of the sample.

Comments on this clone: Which antigen it targets is not known. No clone much larger than this one lies a single base away; base qualities are absent.

The CDR3, cysteine through phenylalanine, is 17 amino acids long. The only DNA kept is the CDR3, 51 bases in frame from the first base. V and J are truncated by 3 bases and 4 bases respectively, leaving an intervening sequence of 19 bases. CDR1 and CDR2 are drawn from the germline V gene (reference sequence): LNHDA, SQIVND. Whole blood was collected in K2EDTA tubes by collaborating institutions according to the institutions' own protocols. For TCRbeta analysis, collaborators shipped samples as frozen whole blood, isolated PBMCs, or DNA extracted from either of those sample types. The source material was peripheral blood. The V and J segments used are TRBV19 and TRBJ2-1; the D gene is possibly TRBD2, with 7 bases matching. This sequence originates from a human donor in a cohort sampled during active COVID-19. This receptor carries the CDR3 CASSISGGAGAYNEQFF. The DNA sequence is given as TGTGCCAGTAGTATTTCAGGTGGTGCGGGGGCTTACAATGAGCAGTTCTTC.